The present TCR beta chain was sequenced within a study of T cells in localized non-small cell lung cancer. Study-level findings and limits: Tumor showed lower T cell clonality than uninvolved adjacent lung, where it was highest.

The CDR3 length is 14 residues. J gave up 4 bases and V 6 bases, and 8 bases lay outside the gene matches. Germline V lookup: CDR1 MNHNY, CDR2 SVGAGI (reference sequence). The protocol was immunoSEQ multiplex PCR, while the TCRdb copy is restricted to in-frame clones and leaves out a portion. The top ten clones hold roughly 8.1% of a sample with approximately 20,000 clones, 89% of them seen once. Regarding this clone: The antigen remains undetermined.

Sequenced here: peripheral blood, sampled before any cancer treatment. The clonotype was recovered from a man aged 40 to 69 with stage I lung adenocarcinoma. This chain joins TRBV6-6 and TRBJ2-7, with TRBD2 identical over 8 bases. The CDR3 DNA is TGTGCCAGCAGCCCCCAGCGGGAGCCATACGAGCAGTACTTC. Translating it yields CASSPQREPYEQYF.